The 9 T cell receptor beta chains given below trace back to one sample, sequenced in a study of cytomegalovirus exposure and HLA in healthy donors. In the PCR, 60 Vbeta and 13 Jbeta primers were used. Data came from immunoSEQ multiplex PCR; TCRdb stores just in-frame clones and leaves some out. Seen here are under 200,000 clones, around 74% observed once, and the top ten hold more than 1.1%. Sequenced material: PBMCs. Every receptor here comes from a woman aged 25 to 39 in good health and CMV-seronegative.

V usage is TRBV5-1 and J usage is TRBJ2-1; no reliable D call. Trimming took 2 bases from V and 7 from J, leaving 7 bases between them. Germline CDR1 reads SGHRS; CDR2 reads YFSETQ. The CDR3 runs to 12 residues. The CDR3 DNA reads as TGCGCCAGCAGCTTATCTCGTAATGAGCAGTTCTTC. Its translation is CASSLSRNEQFF.

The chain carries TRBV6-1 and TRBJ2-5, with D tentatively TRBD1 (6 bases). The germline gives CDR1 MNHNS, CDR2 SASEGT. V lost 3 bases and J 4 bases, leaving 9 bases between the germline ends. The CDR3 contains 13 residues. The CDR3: CASSDRGRETQYF. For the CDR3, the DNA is TGTGCCAGCAGTGACAGGGGCCGAGAGACCCAGTACTTC.

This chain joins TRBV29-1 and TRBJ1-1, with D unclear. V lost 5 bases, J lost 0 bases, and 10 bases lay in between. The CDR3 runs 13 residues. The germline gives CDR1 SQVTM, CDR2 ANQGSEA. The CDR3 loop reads CSVLSRLNTEAFF. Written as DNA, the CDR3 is TGCAGCGTTTTGTCCAGGTTGAACACTGAAGCTTTCTTT.

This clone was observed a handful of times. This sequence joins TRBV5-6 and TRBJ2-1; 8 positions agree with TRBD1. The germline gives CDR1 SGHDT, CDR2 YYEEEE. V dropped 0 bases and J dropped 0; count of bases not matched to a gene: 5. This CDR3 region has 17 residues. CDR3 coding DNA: TGTGCCAGCAGCTTGGAGGCAGGGGGCGACTCCTACAATGAGCAGTTCTTC. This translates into CASSLEAGGDSYNEQFF.

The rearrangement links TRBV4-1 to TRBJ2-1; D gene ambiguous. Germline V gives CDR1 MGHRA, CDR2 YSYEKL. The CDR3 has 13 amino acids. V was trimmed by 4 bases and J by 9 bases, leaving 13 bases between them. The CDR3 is CASSLVPPGEQFF. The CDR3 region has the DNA TGCGCCAGCAGCCTGGTCCCCCCCGGTGAGCAGTTCTTC.

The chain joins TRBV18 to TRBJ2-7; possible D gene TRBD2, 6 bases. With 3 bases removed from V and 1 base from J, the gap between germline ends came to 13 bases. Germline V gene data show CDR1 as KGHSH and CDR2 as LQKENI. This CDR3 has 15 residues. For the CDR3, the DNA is TGTGCCAGCTCACCCCGGGACTCCGCATCCTACGAGCAGTACTTC. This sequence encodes CASSPRDSASYEQYF.

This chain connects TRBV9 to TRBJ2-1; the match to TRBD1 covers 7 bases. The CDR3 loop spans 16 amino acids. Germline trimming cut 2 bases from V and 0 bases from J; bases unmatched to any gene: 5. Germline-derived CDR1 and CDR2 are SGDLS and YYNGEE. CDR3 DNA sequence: TGTGCCAGCAGCGTCCAGGGGGAGAGCTCCTACAATGAGCAGTTCTTC. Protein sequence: CASSVQGESSYNEQFF.

The CDR3, as DNA: TGTGCCTGGATTCCGCGACACAGCTCTGGAAACACCATATATTTT. Translating it yields CAWIPRHSSGNTIYF. The rearrangement joins TRBV30 to TRBJ1-3; D remains ambiguous. From germline, CDR1 is GTSNPN and CDR2 SVGIG (reference sequence). This CDR3 is built from 15 residues. V was cut by 4 bases and J by 0 bases, with 13 bases left in between.

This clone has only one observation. The CDR3 region has the DNA TGTGCCAGCTCACCAATCGGGGTTTCGAATTCACCCCTCCACTTT. Amino acid sequence: CASSPIGVSNSPLHF. The V call is TRBV18, the J call TRBJ1-6, with D uncertain. V was cut by 2 bases and J by 7 bases, with 12 bases left in between. This CDR3 is built from 15 residues. Germline lookup yields CDR1 KGHSH and CDR2 LQKENI.